One and the same sample provided the 2 T cell receptor beta chains below, sequenced in a study of blood T cell repertoires in COVID-19. Using immunoSEQ multiplex PCR, the repertoire was profiled, and TCRdb retains in-frame clones only, with some absent. The repertoire holds approximately 100,000 clones, with 60% to 80% as singletons. The material sequenced was peripheral blood. Receptor source: a human donor with acute or convalescent COVID-19. The donor label of this sample is uncertain.

The rearrangement joins TRBV5-1 to TRBJ2-1; TRBD2 matches at 10 bases. CDR3 length: 16 residues. Germline-derived CDR1 and CDR2 are SGHRS and YFSETQ. V lost 4 bases and J lost 3; bases outside the gene matches: 7. The CDR3, as DNA: TGCGCCAGCAGCATCCATCAGCGGGGGGGCTACAATGAGCAGTTCTTC. This sequence encodes CASSIHQRGGYNEQFF.

The rearrangement joins TRBV5-1 to TRBJ1-1, with 8 bases identical to TRBD1. This CDR3 spans 16 amino acids. V shed 4 bases, J shed 4 bases, and the junction held 12 bases outside the gene matches. Germline V lookup: CDR1 SGHRS, CDR2 YFSETQ. Written as DNA, the CDR3 is TGCGCCAGCAGCCCGGGACAGGATGCAGCAAGCACTGAAGCTTTCTTT. It yields the protein CASSPGQDAASTEAFF. The full variable domain, with the rest looked up from reference TRBV5-1 and TRBJ1-1, is KAGVTQTPRYLIKTRGQQVTLSCSPISGHRSVSWYQQTPGQGLQFLFEYFSETQRNKGNFPGRFSGRQFSNSRSEMNVSTLELGDSALYLCASSPGQDAASTEAFFGQGTRLTVV.